The 27 T cell receptor beta chains given below trace back to one sample, sequenced in a study of identical twins (dated by TCRdb to the mid-2010s). Libraries came from 5' RACE. The reads were generated on an Illumina HiSeq 2000. TCRdb trimmed the raw reads at Q25, called clones with MiXCR and kept productive beta chains. One record per CDR3 amino acid sequence lists the most common genes and DNA. A total of 350,000 or so distinct CDR3 sequences appear in this sample, 7% to 9.5% of them only once. The ten largest clones represent under 10% of the sample. The sample comprised naive T cells sorted from blood. Sample cell subset or site, as interpreted from the label and publication: cells isolated with a human naive T-cell isolation kit. These receptors originate from a woman in her fifties or sixties in good health.

The chain links TRBV6-5 to TRBJ2-2; D possibly corresponds to TRBD1 (5 bases). This CDR3 is 13 amino acids long. V lost 5 bases and J lost 7, with 11 bases in between. CDR1 and CDR2 (germline): MNHEY, SVGAGI. The CDR3 is CASSLSRDGELFF. For the CDR3, the DNA is TGTGCCAGCAGTCTTAGCAGGGACGGGGAGCTGTTTTTT.

The J gene is TRBJ2-2, the V gene TRBV7-2; 13 nucleotides match TRBD2. The CDR3 is made up of 18 amino acids. J was trimmed by 1 base and V by 2 bases; bases with no gene match: 4. Germline CDR1 and CDR2: SGHTA and FQGNSA. In DNA, the CDR3 is TGTGCCAGCAGCTTAACCGGGACTAGCGGGGTGAACACCGGGGAGCTGTTTTTT. This translates into CASSLTGTSGVNTGELFF.

This clonotype was seen repeatedly, ten times or more. This chain links TRBV6-5 with TRBJ2-1; D unclear. Germline V lookup: CDR1 MNHEY, CDR2 SVGAGI. The length of the CDR3 is 11 residues. The V and J ends lost 2 bases and 10 bases respectively, with 6 bases between them. The CDR3 loop is CASSYVGEQFF. CDR3 nucleotide sequence: TGTGCCAGCAGTTACGTCGGAGAGCAGTTCTTC.

This clonotype has ten or more counts. V is TRBV12-3 or TRBV12-4 and J is TRBJ2-5, with a weak D call TRBD2 (6 bases). Trimming removed 3 bases from V and 4 bases from J, with 12 bases in between. The CDR3 runs to 14 residues. The CDR3 DNA is TGTGCCAGCAGTTTCCGGCAGGGAGGAGAGACCCAGTACTTC. Translation gives CASSFRQGGETQYF.

This clonotype has only a few counts. The V gene is TRBV5-6, the J gene TRBJ2-2; TRBD1 is a possible D gene (5 bases). The CDR3 covers 13 residues. Germline-derived CDR1 and CDR2 are SGHDT and YYEEEE. V lost 3 bases and J lost 7, with 10 bases in between. The CDR3 here is CASSSRVSGELFF. The CDR3 DNA sequence: TGTGCCAGCAGCTCCAGGGTTAGCGGGGAGCTGTTTTTT.

This clonotype was seen repeatedly, ten times or more. J is TRBJ1-1 and V is TRBV3-1, with D possibly matching TRBD1 (6 bases). Germline CDR1 reads LGHDT; CDR2 reads YNNKEL (reference sequence). Between the trimmed V and J ends, which lost 4 bases and 2 bases, there was a span of 17 bases. The CDR3 is made up of 16 amino acids. The CDR3 reads CASSRAKGGRNTEAFF. CDR3 sequence (DNA): TGTGCCAGCAGCCGGGCGAAGGGGGGGCGTAACACTGAAGCTTTCTTT.

This clonotype was found many times. The J gene is TRBJ1-1, the V gene TRBV5-1; no reliable D call. The germline gives CDR1 SGHRS, CDR2 YFSETQ. The CDR3 has 13 residues. Trimming took 7 bases from V and 0 from J, leaving 10 bases between them. The CDR3 is CASRPGMNTEAFF. The CDR3 DNA follows: TGCGCCAGCCGTCCCGGTATGAACACTGAAGCTTTCTTT.

This clonotype showed up just a few times. The chain couples TRBV7-9 to TRBJ2-3, with TRBD2 matching 10 bases. The V gene's germline CDR1 is SEHNR and CDR2 FQNEAQ (reference sequence). The V and J ends lost 3 bases and 6 bases, in that order; junction bases with no gene match: 6. The CDR3 totals 15 residues. CDR3 amino acids: CASSFAAGGPDTQYF. The DNA for the CDR3 is TGTGCCAGCAGCTTTGCAGCGGGAGGGCCGGATACGCAGTATTTT.

This clonotype was seen only a few times. This chain connects TRBV5-6 to TRBJ1-5; 10 bases align to TRBD1. CDR3 length: 14 residues. Germline V CDR1 and CDR2: SGHDT, YYEEEE. Trimming removed 3 bases from V and 9 bases from J; junction bases left unmatched: 6. For the CDR3, the DNA is TGTGCCAGCAGCTCAGACAGGGGGCTTCCGCCCCAGCATTTT. Translated: CASSSDRGLPPQHF.

This clonotype has ten or more counts. This chain joins TRBV6-5 and TRBJ1-2; possible D gene TRBD1, 6 bases. From germline, CDR1 is MNHEY and CDR2 SVGAGI. The CDR3 is 14 residues long. V lost 0 bases to trimming and J lost 6 bases, with 11 bases between them. Here the CDR3 reads CASSYSSGGDGYTF. CDR3 in DNA: TGTGCCAGCAGTTACTCTTCCGGGGGCGATGGCTACACCTTC.

The CDR3 DNA sequence: TGCGCCAGCAGCTCCTGGGGGAATAATGAAAAACTGTTTTTT. This translates into CASSSWGNNEKLFF. This chain links TRBV5-1 with TRBJ1-4; a possible D gene is TRBD1 (5 bases). The CDR3 totals 14 residues. Per the germline V gene, CDR1 is SGHRS and CDR2 is YFSETQ. Deletions cut 3 bases from V and 4 bases from J, with 10 bases between.

This clonotype was recorded many times. This chain connects TRBV19 to TRBJ1-1; D unclear. V lost 3 bases and J 0 bases, leaving 14 bases between the germline ends. Germline CDR1 LNHDA, CDR2 SQIVND (reference sequence). The CDR3 loop spans 16 amino acids. The CDR3 spells CASSIAAGRMNTEAFF. In DNA, the CDR3 is TGTGCCAGTAGTATCGCGGCTGGACGGATGAACACTGAAGCTTTCTTT.

At least ten counts were recorded for this clonotype. V is TRBV24-1 and J is TRBJ2-1; no clear D gene. This CDR3 has 14 amino acids. The V gene's germline CDR1 is KGHDR and CDR2 SFDVKD. V lost 4 bases and J 8 bases, leaving 14 bases between the germline ends. The chain's CDR3 is CATSEPPSSHEQFF. CDR3 sequence (DNA): TGTGCCACCAGTGAACCCCCGAGCTCCCATGAGCAGTTCTTC.

This clonotype has only a few counts. This chain connects TRBV11-2 to TRBJ1-1; D not resolved. This CDR3 contains 14 residues. The V end lost 7 bases, the J end lost 4 bases, and 16 bases lay between the germline ends. The germline CDR1 and CDR2 sequences are SGHAT and FQNNGV. CDR3 in DNA: TGTGCCAGCAACCGTCAGACCGGGAGCACTGAAGCTTTCTTT. Protein product: CASNRQTGSTEAFF.

This clonotype has a handful of counts. V and J are TRBV20-1 and TRBJ2-1; 10 nucleotides line up with TRBD2. Germline V gene data show CDR1 as DFQATT and CDR2 as SNEGSKA (reference sequence). V gave up 0 bases and J gave up 2 bases; unmatched junction bases: 4. The CDR3 is 16 residues long. The chain's CDR3 is CSARDALAGAYNEQFF. In DNA, the CDR3 is TGCAGTGCTAGAGATGCGCTAGCGGGGGCCTACAATGAGCAGTTCTTC.

The V gene is TRBV20-1, the J gene TRBJ2-3; tentative D call: TRBD1 (5 bases). The ends were cut back, 4 bases at V and 3 bases at J, with 17 bases in the middle. Germline CDR1 is DFQATT and CDR2 is SNEGSKA (reference sequence). The CDR3 totals 15 residues. DNA of the CDR3: TGCAGTGCTATCCCCACAGGAAAAGGAACAGATACGCAGTATTTT. As protein: CSAIPTGKGTDTQYF.

This chain uses TRBV12-3 or TRBV12-4 with TRBJ2-1, with 10 bases lining up with TRBD1. J lost 1 base, V lost 2 bases, and 5 bases had no gene match. This CDR3 has 17 residues. The CDR3 spells CASSLKGDRGSYNEQFF. In nucleotides, the CDR3 is TGTGCCAGCAGTTTAAAAGGGGACAGGGGATCCTACAATGAGCAGTTCTTC.

This clonotype appeared many times. The DNA for the CDR3 is TGTGCCAGCAGCTCACCCGGGGACTGGGACTCCTACGAGCAGTACTTC. It yields the protein CASSSPGDWDSYEQYF. The gene calls are TRBV5-6 and TRBJ2-7, with D tentatively TRBD2 (6 bases). The CDR3 has 16 residues. Per the germline V gene, CDR1 is SGHDT and CDR2 is YYEEEE. V was cut by 3 bases and J by 0 bases, with 16 bases left in between.

The table lists this clonotype with many counts. J is TRBJ2-7 and V is TRBV9, with 9 bases lining up with TRBD1. Looked up from germline, CDR1 is SGDLS and CDR2 is YYNGEE. V lost 4 bases and J lost 4; bases outside the gene matches: 9. The CDR3 has 15 amino acids. The CDR3 is CASSIDGTGQYEQYF. The DNA for the CDR3 is TGTGCCAGCAGCATCGACGGGACAGGGCAGTACGAGCAGTACTTC.

This clonotype was counted between two and nine times. V is TRBV10-1 and J is TRBJ1-2; D is unclear. This CDR3 is built from 13 residues. V was trimmed by 3 bases and J by 2 bases, leaving 7 bases between them. CDR1 is WNHNN, CDR2 SYGVQD, per germline (reference sequence). The CDR3 nucleotides read TGCGCCAGCAGTGATGGGGTAAACTATGGCTACACCTTC. Translating gives CASSDGVNYGYTF.

This clonotype was seen at least ten times. The CDR3 reads CSGVGQAYEQYF. In nucleotides, the CDR3 is TGCAGTGGGGTGGGACAGGCCTACGAGCAGTACTTC. The chain carries TRBV20-1 and TRBJ2-7, with 8 bases that match TRBD1. This CDR3 is 12 amino acids long. Trimming took 7 bases from V and 2 from J; bases not matched to a gene: 4. CDR1 and CDR2 from the germline V gene are DFQATT and SNEGSKA (reference sequence).

This clonotype came up many times. This chain connects TRBV5-6 to TRBJ1-5; D is perhaps TRBD1 (6 bases). V lost 0 bases and J lost 3, with 7 bases in between. The CDR3 has 14 residues. The germline CDR1 and CDR2 sequences are SGHDT and YYEEEE. CDR3 residues: CASSLGTANQPQHF. The CDR3 DNA sequence: TGTGCCAGCAGCTTGGGGACAGCCAATCAGCCCCAGCATTTT.

At least ten counts were recorded for this clonotype. The chain joins TRBV12-3 or TRBV12-4 to TRBJ2-1, with D perhaps TRBD2 (6 bases). The V end was cut by 4 bases, the J end by 8 bases, with 24 bases between. The length of the CDR3 is 17 residues. This chain's CDR3 is CASSSPLAALALDEQFF. CDR3 in DNA: TGTGCCAGCAGTTCCCCGCTCGCAGCTCTAGCGTTAGATGAGCAGTTCTTC.

The sample holds many counts of this clonotype. The chain links TRBV11-2 to TRBJ2-6; D is undetermined. CDR1 SGHAT and CDR2 FQNNGV come from the germline V gene. This CDR3 is 16 amino acids long. V shed 1 base and J shed 0 bases, with 7 bases lying between them. CDR3 sequence reads: CASSLVGISGANVLTF. Written as DNA, the CDR3 is TGTGCCAGCAGCTTAGTAGGGATCTCTGGGGCCAACGTCCTGACTTTC. Filled out from reference TRBV11-2 and TRBJ2-6, the complete variable domain reads EAGVAQSPRYKIIEKRQSVAFWCNPISGHATLYWYQQILGQGPKLLIQFQNNGVVDDSQLPKDRFSAERLKGVDSTLKIQPAKLEDSAVYLCASSLVGISGANVLTFGAGSRLTVL.

This clonotype was observed at least ten times. The chain combines TRBV29-1 with TRBJ2-5, with a tentative D call TRBD2 (5 bases). The CDR3 runs to 15 residues. From germline, CDR1 is SQVTM and CDR2 ANQGSEA. Trimming shortened V by 3 bases and J by 0 bases, and 14 bases separated the two germline ends. The CDR3 coding sequence is TGCAGCGTTGAGCCCAGCGGAGCCTACCAAGAGACCCAGTACTTC. This translates into CSVEPSGAYQETQYF. Variable domain in full (rest from reference TRBV29-1 and TRBJ2-5): SAVISQKPSRDICQRGTSLTIQCQVDSQVTMMFWYRQQPGQSLTLIATANQGSEATYESGFVIDKFPISRPNLTFSTLTVSNMSPEDSSIYLCSVEPSGAYQETQYFGPGTRLLVL.

The rearrangement uses TRBV9 and TRBJ1-1; no reliable D call. This CDR3 spans 13 amino acids. From germline, CDR1 is SGDLS and CDR2 YYNGEE. The ends were cut back, 0 bases at V and 6 bases at J, with 9 bases in the middle. The CDR3 region has the DNA TGTGCCAGCAGCGTAGGGGAGGGAGCTGAAGCTTTCTTT. Protein: CASSVGEGAEAFF.

This clonotype appeared many times. The V gene is TRBV4-1, the J gene TRBJ2-1, with a weak D call TRBD2 (6 bases). Germline assignment: CDR1 MGHRA and CDR2 YSYEKL. V lost 1 base to trimming and J lost 4 bases, with 11 bases between them. This CDR3 has 15 residues. Here the CDR3 reads CASSQGVSGYNEQFF. CDR3 in DNA: TGCGCCAGCAGCCAAGGGGTTAGCGGTTACAATGAGCAGTTCTTC.